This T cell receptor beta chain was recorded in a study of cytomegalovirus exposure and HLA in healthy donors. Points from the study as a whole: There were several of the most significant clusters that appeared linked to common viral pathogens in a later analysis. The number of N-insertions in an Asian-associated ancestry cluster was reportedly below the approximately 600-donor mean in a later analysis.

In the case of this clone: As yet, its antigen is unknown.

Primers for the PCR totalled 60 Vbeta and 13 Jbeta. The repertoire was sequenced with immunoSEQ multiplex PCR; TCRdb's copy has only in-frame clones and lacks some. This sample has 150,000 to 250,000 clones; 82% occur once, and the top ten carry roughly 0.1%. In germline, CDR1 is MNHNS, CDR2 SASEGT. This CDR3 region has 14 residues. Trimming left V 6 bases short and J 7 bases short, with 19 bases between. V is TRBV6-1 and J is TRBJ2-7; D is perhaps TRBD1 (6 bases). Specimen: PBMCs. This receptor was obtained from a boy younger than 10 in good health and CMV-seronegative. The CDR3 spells CASRANRESGEQYF. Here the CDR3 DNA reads TGTGCCAGCAGGGCAAACAGGGAATCGGGGGAGCAGTACTTC.